The rows below give T cell receptor beta chains drawn from one sample of a study of neoadjuvant anti-PD-1 for oral cavity cancer. The method was immunoSEQ multiplex PCR; TCRdb's version includes in-frame clones alone and lacks a portion of them. Here the sample spans 50,000 to 65,000 clones, more than 65% being singletons. The sample in question was PBMCs, obtained before nivolumab (anti-PD-1) treatment. Source of these receptors: a person aged 35-79 years with oral cavity squamous cell carcinoma. The CDR3 runs from the conserved cysteine through the conserved F or W. D genes are given only for firm matches. Rows give clone size only sometimes, using once, few, many, or a class for an expanded clone.

v_gene: TRBV30
abundance: NA
d_gene: NA
j_gene: TRBJ2-7
CDR3nt: TGTGCCTGGAGTGTAACCCTAGACCTGCAGTACTTC
CDR3aa: CAWSVTLDLQYF

v_gene: TRBV7-2
abundance: NA
d_gene: NA
j_gene: TRBJ1-2
CDR3nt: TGTGCCAGCAGCTTAAAGGGCAGGGAAGAGGCTAACTATGGCTACACCTTC
CDR3aa: CASSLKGREEANYGYTF

v_gene: TRBV6-6
abundance: NA
d_gene: NA
j_gene: TRBJ1-2
CDR3nt: TGTGCCAGCAGTTACTTCCCGGGCGGCTATGGCTACACCTTC
CDR3aa: CASSYFPGGYGYTF

v_gene: TRBV9
abundance: NA
d_gene: NA
j_gene: TRBJ1-4
CDR3nt: TGTGCCAGCAGCGTAGGACCCTCCTCGGGTGAAAAACTGTTTTTT
CDR3aa: CASSVGPSSGEKLFF

v_gene: TRBV5-5
abundance: NA
d_gene: TRBD1
j_gene: TRBJ1-1
CDR3nt: TGTGCCAGCAGCTTATCAGGACAGGGATGGACTGAAGCTTTCTTT
CDR3aa: CASSLSGQGWTEAFF

v_gene: TRBV5-6
abundance: NA
d_gene: NA
j_gene: TRBJ2-2
CDR3nt: TGTGCCAGCAGCCCGACTAGGGCGAACACCGGGGAGCTGTTTTTT
CDR3aa: CASSPTRANTGELFF

v_gene: TRBV9
abundance: NA
d_gene: TRBD1
j_gene: TRBJ2-7
CDR3nt: TGTGCCAGCAGCGTAGAACCTACAGGGGGCAACGAGCAGTACTTC
CDR3aa: CASSVEPTGGNEQYF

v_gene: TRBV10-3
abundance: NA
d_gene: TRBD2
j_gene: TRBJ2-7
CDR3nt: TGTGCCATCAGTGGGAGGACTAGCGGAGCCTACGAGCAGTACTTC
CDR3aa: CAISGRTSGAYEQYF

v_gene: TRBV4-2
abundance: NA
d_gene: TRBD2
j_gene: TRBJ2-1
CDR3nt: TGTGCCACCTCGACTAGCGGGGACGGGAATGAGCAGTTCTTC
CDR3aa: CATSTSGDGNEQFF

v_gene: TRBV2
abundance: NA
d_gene: NA
j_gene: TRBJ2-1
CDR3nt: TGTGCCAGCAGTAAGGCGGGTTTCTACAATGAGCAGTTCTTC
CDR3aa: CASSKAGFYNEQFF

v_gene: TRBV6-1
abundance: NA
d_gene: NA
j_gene: TRBJ1-2
CDR3nt: TGTGCCAGCAGTGAGGGGGCCGGGGGCTATGGCTACACCTTC
CDR3aa: CASSEGAGGYGYTF

v_gene: TRBV11-2
abundance: NA
d_gene: TRBD2
j_gene: TRBJ2-2
CDR3nt: TGTGCCAGCAGCACTAGCGGGAGGAACACCGGGGAGCTGTTTTTT
CDR3aa: CASSTSGRNTGELFF

v_gene: TRBV7-6
abundance: NA
d_gene: TRBD1
j_gene: TRBJ2-5
CDR3nt: TGTGCCAGCAGCTTAACGTGGACAGGAGGAGAGACCCAGTACTTC
CDR3aa: CASSLTWTGGETQYF

v_gene: TRBV30
abundance: NA
d_gene: TRBD2
j_gene: TRBJ2-7
CDR3nt: TGTGCCTGGAGTGGACTAGCGGGAGGCTACGAGCAGTACTTC
CDR3aa: CAWSGLAGGYEQYF

v_gene: TRBV4-2
abundance: NA
d_gene: TRBD1
j_gene: TRBJ1-5
CDR3nt: TGTGCCAGCAGTCCACAGGGGGCTAACAATCAGCCCCAGCATTTT
CDR3aa: CASSPQGANNQPQHF

v_gene: TRBV2
abundance: NA
d_gene: NA
j_gene: TRBJ2-7
CDR3nt: TGTGCCAGCACCCGGGGACTTTCAGGGTCCTACGAGCAGTACTTC
CDR3aa: CASTRGLSGSYEQYF

v_gene: TRBV30
abundance: NA
d_gene: NA
j_gene: TRBJ1-1
CDR3nt: TGTGCCTGGAGGCGGCAGGGTAATATAGAAGCTTTCTTT
CDR3aa: CAWRRQGNIEAFF

v_gene: TRBV7-2
abundance: NA
d_gene: NA
j_gene: TRBJ1-6
CDR3nt: TGTGCCAGCAGCACGCAACCTAATTCACCCCTCCACTTT
CDR3aa: CASSTQPNSPLHF

v_gene: TRBV28
abundance: few
d_gene: NA
j_gene: TRBJ2-7
CDR3nt: TGTGCCAGCAGTCTAACGGGACTGACCTCCTACGAGCAGTACTTC
CDR3aa: CASSLTGLTSYEQYF

v_gene: TRBV18
abundance: few
d_gene: NA
j_gene: TRBJ1-6
CDR3nt: TGTGCCAGCTCACCACGGCCTTCAGTTAATTCACCCCTCCACTTT
CDR3aa: CASSPRPSVNSPLHF